This T cell receptor beta chain was sequenced during a study of CD8 T cells in ankylosing spondylitis. The germline V gene has CDR1 SGDLS and CDR2 YYNGEE. There are 16 residues in the CDR3. V gave up 4 bases and J gave up 2 bases; unmatched junction bases: 11. TCRdb fed the 5' RACE reads into MiXCR, producing one record per CDR3 protein. The sample has some 7,000 distinct CDR3 sequences, less than 3.5% seen once. This clonotype was counted ten times or more. The chain uses TRBV9 and TRBJ1-2; 7 positions agree with TRBD1. The sequence was collected from a female donor with ankylosing spondylitis or in good health (not recorded which). The sample consisted of blood, either unsorted or a sorted T cell fraction (not recorded which). DNA of the CDR3: TGTGCCAGCAGCTTATTGAGGGACAGAGGAAACTATGGCTACACCTTC. Amino acid sequence: CASSLLRDRGNYGYTF.